This passage covers 10 T cell receptor beta chains from one sample sequenced in a study of shared clonotypes between healthy human individuals. Assay used: immunoSEQ multiplex PCR; TCRdb lists only in-frame clones, some missing. The table records about 2.3 million clones, more than 80% of them present only once. Sequencing input: naive CD4+ T cells from PBMCs. Subset given: CD45RA+ positively selected. These receptors were obtained from a man between 18 and 35 years old in good health. Some clones in this sample may be carry-over from other donors' samples.

A remark on this clone: The same CDR3 can be traced to other DNA sequences in this sample. The rearrangement links TRBV7-3 to TRBJ2-2; TRBD2 agrees at 7 bases. CDR1 is SGHTA, CDR2 FQGTGA, per germline. CDR3 length equals 13 residues. The V segment lost 1 base and the J segment 7 bases; nucleotides outside the gene matches: 0. CDR3 sequence (DNA): TGTGCCAGCAGCTTAAGCGGGAGCGGGGAGCTGTTTTTT. Its translation: CASSLSGSGELFF.

The chain couples TRBV29-1 to TRBJ2-7; tentative D call: TRBD1 (6 bases). This CDR3 contains 14 residues. Germline CDR1 reads SQVTM; CDR2 reads ANQGSEA. Between the trimmed V and J ends, which lost 7 bases and 0 bases, there was a span of 16 bases. The CDR3 spells CSAGQSGSSYEQYF. CDR3 sequence (DNA): TGCAGCGCCGGACAGTCTGGGTCCTCCTACGAGCAGTACTTC.

The chain carries TRBV19 and TRBJ1-5, with 10 bases matching TRBD1. The CDR3 sequence is 19 residues long. Germline values: CDR1 LNHDA, CDR2 SQIVND (reference sequence). Trimming removed 7 bases from V and 0 bases from J; junction bases left unmatched: 15. CDR3 region: CASISSRTGGMISNQPQHF. The CDR3 DNA is TGTGCCAGTATCTCCTCGCGGACAGGGGGAATGATTAGCAATCAGCCCCAGCATTTT.

V is TRBV27 and J is TRBJ2-2; D possibly corresponds to TRBD1 (5 bases). Looked up from germline, CDR1 is MNHEY and CDR2 is SMNVEV (reference sequence). The CDR3 contains 17 residues. With 3 bases removed from V and 3 bases from J, the gap between germline ends came to 17 bases. The CDR3 DNA is TGTGCCAGCAGTTTCAGATTCCCAGGGCTTGACACCGGGGAGCTGTTTTTT. It translates to CASSFRFPGLDTGELFF.

The chain carries TRBV5-1 and TRBJ1-1; perhaps TRBD1 as D (5 bases). The CDR3 contains 13 residues. V shed 7 bases and J shed 6 bases, with 16 bases lying between them. Per germline, CDR1 SGHRS and CDR2 YFSETQ. The CDR3 region has the DNA TGCGCCAGCCGACTAAGGACACAATCTGAAGCTTTCTTT. Its protein is CASRLRTQSEAFF.

This clone was counted a single time. The chain's CDR3 is CASSLPGGVTEAFF. The CDR3 nucleotides are TGTGCCAGCTCACTCCCGGGGGGGGTCACTGAAGCTTTCTTT. This sequence joins TRBV18 and TRBJ1-1; D is possibly TRBD1 (5 bases). Trimming pared 4 bases from V and 4 bases from J, leaving 13 bases between. The germline CDR1 and CDR2 sequences are KGHSH and LQKENI. This CDR3 is 14 amino acids long.

The chain's CDR3 is CASKKGGSAETQYF. In DNA form, the CDR3 reads TGCGCCAGCAAGAAGGGGGGCTCTGCGGAGACCCAGTACTTC. V gene TRBV10-2 combines with J gene TRBJ2-5, with D perhaps assigned TRBD1 or TRBD2 (6 bases each). Germline values: CDR1 WSHSY, CDR2 SAAADI. The V gene lost 7 bases and the J gene lost 5 bases, with 17 bases spanning the gap. The CDR3 is 14 residues long.

The genes are TRBV5-1 and TRBJ2-7; 10 bases match TRBD2. Per germline, CDR1 SGHRS and CDR2 YFSETQ. The V and J ends lost 0 bases and 4 bases, in that order; junction bases with no gene match: 4. CDR3 length: 15 amino acids. The CDR3 reads CASSLASGSQYEQYF. CDR3 coding DNA: TGCGCCAGCAGCTTGGCTAGCGGGAGCCAATACGAGCAGTACTTC.

The chain has TRBV6-6 and TRBJ2-5; TRBD2 might be the D (5 bases). The CDR3 contains 12 residues. Trimming stripped 5 bases from V and 11 bases from J, with 15 bases between. Germline CDR1 reads MNHNY; CDR2 reads SVGAGI (reference sequence). The CDR3: CASSKGLGEQYF. CDR3 nucleotide sequence: TGTGCCAGCAGTAAAGGCCTCGGGGAGCAGTACTTC.

This clone has only a few counts. The V call is TRBV5-4, the J call TRBJ1-2, with D unclear. The V end lost 2 bases, the J end lost 3 bases, and 5 bases lay between the germline ends. This CDR3 comprises 12 residues. The germline CDR1 and CDR2 sequences are SGHNT and YYREEE (reference sequence). CDR3 coding DNA: TGTGCCAGCAGCTTCCGCGACTATGGCTACACCTTC. Its translation is CASSFRDYGYTF.